Sequencing of this TCR beta chain was carried out in a study of blood T cell repertoires in COVID-19. About the research overall: Specimens from acute and convalescent COVID-19 originated in the United States, Italy and Spain. T cells, B-cell-depleted T cells, or PBMCs supplied cDNA or gDNA.

This clone was recorded only once. The assay was immunoSEQ multiplex PCR, and TCRdb's table has in-frame clones only and misses some. The sample holds approximately 220,000 clones, 83% seen once. The study recruited people aged about 18 to 90 years across roughly 23 US areas. Exposed study participants had met a COVID-19 case within 2 weeks before entry. This CDR3 has 14 amino acids. CDR1 and CDR2 (germline): MNHEY, SVGEGT. V shed 5 bases and J shed 7 bases, with 15 bases lying between them. V is TRBV6-2 or TRBV6-3 and J is TRBJ1-5; weak D call: TRBD1 (6 bases). This clonotype originated in a woman between 45 and 65 years old who had been exposed to COVID-19. The sequenced material came from PBMCs or T cells enriched from blood (not recorded which). In nucleotides, the CDR3 is TGTGCCAGCAGTCCCTCTGGGGGCTGGCAGCCCCAGCATTTT. Protein sequence: CASSPSGGWQPQHF.